The source of this TCR beta chain is a study of shared clonotypes between healthy human individuals. The investigators split CD4+ cells into a CD45RA+ naive subset and a CD45RA-negative memory subset. With regard to this clone: As yet, its antigen is unknown.

CDR1 is MNHNS, CDR2 SASEGT, per germline. The CDR3 runs to 14 residues. Trimming stripped 1 base from V and 6 bases from J, with 10 bases between. Sequenced by immunoSEQ multiplex PCR; TCRdb stores in-frame clones only, minus some. The sample lists over 2 million clones, 90% to 95% occurring once. Overall study findings and caveats: The sharing of roughly 5% of naive CD4 clonotypes was seen across a handful of donors. Donor clonotype sharing was expected to depend on sequencing depth.

V gene TRBV6-1 combines with J gene TRBJ2-4; D is unclear. Material for sequencing was naive CD4+ T cells sorted from blood. As for subset: CD45RA+ positively selected. The origin of this receptor is a man between 18 and 29 years old in good health. DNA for the CDR3: TGTGCCAGCAGTGAAGGGGTGCCCCCAAACATTCAGTACTTC. This gives the protein CASSEGVPPNIQYF.